This T cell receptor beta chain was documented in a study of T cell changes during pregnancy in multiple sclerosis. The data were produced by immunoSEQ multiplex PCR, yet TCRdb's version contains in-frame clones alone and is incomplete. The sample holds some 60,000 clones; 80% to 95% are singletons and the top ten take approximately 3.8%. The CDR3 runs to 14 residues. V was clipped by 5 bases and J by 10 bases; unmatched bases: 7. The germline CDR1 and CDR2 sequences are SGHNT and YENEEA. The V and J genes are TRBV11-3 and TRBJ2-1, with 11 positions matching TRBD2. The sequence was obtained from a female donor in good health, enrolled as a control in a pregnancy study. This material consisted of peripheral blood, taken after pregnancy. DNA for the CDR3: TGTGCCAGCAGCCCGGGACTAGCGGTTAAAGAGCAGTTCTTC. Amino acids: CASSPGLAVKEQFF.